The TCR beta chain described here comes from a study of blood T cell repertoires in COVID-19 (dated by TCRdb to 2020 to 2021). Context from the whole study: The collaborator samples originated in the United States, Italy and Spain and spanned the acute and convalescent phases of COVID-19. Subjects who had been exposed to COVID-19, were actively infected with it, or had recovered from it provided the deeply sampled blood TCRbeta repertoires that made up the dataset. The repertoires were released in a freely available public database intended as a resource for research on the immune response to SARS-CoV-2. The prospective study material was composed of cDNA or gDNA derived from T cells, B-cell-depleted T cells, or PBMCs. Samples came from the ongoing ImmuneRACE study (first 160 participants) plus 1,254 subjects from 6 global collaborators. The sample metadata nearly always contained a de-identified subject ID, COVID-19 status, age in years and sex. Where available, HLA class I and class II types were taken from metadata supplied by the sample provider and were not determined by assay-based typing.

In Seattle, one collaborating source enrolled patients while the infection was active and tracked those patients longitudinally over the course of disease. Collaborating institutions collected whole blood in K2EDTA tubes following their own protocols. For TCRbeta analysis, collaborator samples were shipped as frozen whole blood, as isolated PBMCs, or as DNA extracted from either sample type. What the study reported, not specific to this receptor: How much clinical and demographic metadata was included differed by source and by participant, and the metadata was provided uncurated.

On this clone itself: Its cognate antigen has yet to be identified. No much larger clone exists at a distance of one base, and base qualities are not known.

CDR1 and CDR2, looked up from the germline V gene (reference sequence), are SGHKS and YYEKEE. The junction shows trimming of 1 base on V and 0 bases on J, plus 13 bases between the germline ends. The CDR3 numbers 16 residues from cysteine through phenylalanine. Only the CDR3 DNA is retained, 48 bases long and in frame from the first base. TCRbeta CDR3 regions were amplified from genomic DNA by means of the immunoSEQ Assay, a bias-controlled multiplex PCR. The study's processing was this. The number of nucleated cells in each sample was estimated from the amplification of reference gene primers within the assay. To quantify the absolute abundance of each unique TCRbeta CDR3 rearrangement, sequence reads were collapsed and filtered. Productive Simpson clonality was computed per sample as the square root of Simpson's diversity index over productive rearrangements. TCRdb obtained this table from immuneACCESS and retained in-frame rearrangements with V and J assigned. These tables miss some clones; where compared with another copy, unresolved V genes account for less than half of the shortfall, and the remainder is unexplained. That table furnishes V, J and clone size, whereas the DNA furnished D and trimming. For this sample the table gives about 89,000 clones, of which about 83% were detected only once. The top ten constitute about 6% of the sample.

This TCR came from a man aged 65 to 85 with COVID-19, enrolled during active disease. The chain employs TRBV5-5 and TRBJ1-1; matching of 5 bases hints at TRBD1 as the D gene. Sequencing was performed on peripheral blood. The bases read TGTGCCAGCAGCTTGTGGATAGGGGCAATGAACACTGAAGCTTTCTTT. The translation is CASSLWIGAMNTEAFF.